Following are 23 T cell receptor beta chains from one sample sequenced in a study of blood T cell repertoires in COVID-19. Assay: immunoSEQ multiplex PCR; the TCRdb copy retains only in-frame clones and omits some. The table includes about 75,000 clones, 79% detected once. What was sequenced was peripheral blood. The receptor source for this set is a woman older than 75 with active or convalescent COVID-19.

The chain has TRBV5-1 and TRBJ2-1; a weak D match, TRBD2 (6 bases). V dropped 4 bases and J dropped 7 bases, with 18 bases sitting between them. The V gene's germline CDR1 is SGHRS and CDR2 YFSETQ. This CDR3 has 15 amino acids. CDR3 nucleotide sequence: TGCGCCAGCAGCCGGGGACTCTCCTCGAGGAATGAGCAGTTCTTC. It yields the protein CASSRGLSSRNEQFF.

V and J are TRBV19 and TRBJ1-5; the match to TRBD1 covers 11 bases. Germline trimming cut 10 bases from V and 0 bases from J; bases unmatched to any gene: 8. CDR1 LNHDA and CDR2 SQIVND come from the germline V gene (reference sequence). This CDR3 region has 16 residues. This CDR3 is CAKRDRGSNSNQPQHF. The CDR3 bases are TGTGCCAAAAGGGACAGGGGGTCCAATAGCAATCAGCCCCAGCATTTT.

The chain carries TRBV5-1 and TRBJ2-6; 8 bases line up with TRBD1. The CDR3 extends over 18 amino acids. The germline CDR1 and CDR2 sequences are SGHRS and YFSETQ. J gave up 0 bases and V 4 bases, and 9 bases lay outside the gene matches. The CDR3 DNA follows: TGCGCCAGCAGCCCGGGACAGGTGTCGAGCTCTGGGGCCAACGTCCTGACTTTC. Translation gives CASSPGQVSSSGANVLTF.

This clone was seen only a few times. CDR3 nucleotide sequence: TGTGCCAGCTCACCGCGACAGGGGCAGGAGCCCCAGCATTTT. Its translation: CASSPRQGQEPQHF. This chain connects TRBV18 to TRBJ1-5, with 8 bases matching TRBD1. Per the germline V gene, CDR1 is KGHSH and CDR2 is LQKENI. This CDR3 is built from 14 residues. Trimming removed 3 bases from V and 8 bases from J; junction bases left unmatched: 6.

V is TRBV5-1 and J is TRBJ2-3; maybe TRBD2 (6 bases). Germline assignment: CDR1 SGHRS and CDR2 YFSETQ. The CDR3 has 16 residues. With 4 bases removed from V and 2 bases from J, the gap between germline ends came to 17 bases. CDR3 loop: CASSPRRVGNTDTQYF. CDR3 bases: TGCGCCAGCAGCCCCCGGAGGGTGGGAAACACAGATACGCAGTATTTT.

The table lists this clone with a count of one. The genes are TRBV9 and TRBJ2-7; the match to TRBD1 covers 9 bases. CDR3 length: 15 amino acids. The V gene's germline CDR1 is SGDLS and CDR2 YYNGEE. Trimming removed 4 bases from V and 2 bases from J; junction bases left unmatched: 7. Here the CDR3 reads CASSPGQGLPYEQYF. CDR3 DNA sequence: TGTGCCAGCAGCCCGGGACAGGGTTTACCCTACGAGCAGTACTTC.

The gene calls are TRBV9 and TRBJ2-5; D possibly corresponds to TRBD2 (7 bases). The V gene's germline CDR1 is SGDLS and CDR2 YYNGEE. The V end lost 6 bases, the J end lost 5 bases, and 23 bases lay between the germline ends. This CDR3 region has 16 residues. For the CDR3, the DNA is TGTGCCAGCAAACCGCGGTCTGCGGGGGCGGGGGAGACCCAGTACTTC. Its protein is CASKPRSAGAGETQYF.

The genes are TRBV4-3 and TRBJ2-5, with 7 bases fitting TRBD1. Trimming cost V 3 bases and J 2 bases; bases outside gene matches: 3. The CDR3 runs 14 residues. Germline assignment: CDR1 LGHNA and CDR2 YSLEER. This CDR3 is CASSQWDSQETQYF. DNA for the CDR3: TGCGCCAGCAGCCAGTGGGACAGTCAAGAGACCCAGTACTTC.

As regards this clone: An end of the junction differs from the germline gene, which may be a read error. The chain has TRBV18 and TRBJ2-5; TRBD2 might be the D (5 bases). Germline V gene data show CDR1 as KGHSH and CDR2 as LQKENI. CDR3 size: 14 residues. The CDR3 region has the DNA TGTGCCTCCAACACGTTGGGAGCCCCAGAGACCCGGTACTTC. Its protein is CASNTLGAPETRYF.

The V gene is TRBV28, the J gene TRBJ2-1; 7 nucleotides match TRBD1. V trimming: 7 bases; J trimming: 0 bases; junction bases outside the gene matches: 9. There are 16 residues in the CDR3. The germline CDR1 and CDR2 sequences are MDHEN and SYDVKM. The CDR3 protein is CASMGSRQGSYNEQFF. The CDR3 nucleotides are TGTGCCAGCATGGGATCCCGACAGGGCTCCTACAATGAGCAGTTCTTC.

J is TRBJ1-2 and V is TRBV7-9; D perhaps matches TRBD1 (5 bases). Trimming pared 1 base from V and 4 bases from J, leaving 7 bases between. Per germline, CDR1 SEHNR and CDR2 FQNEAQ (reference sequence). This CDR3 has 13 amino acids. The CDR3 coding sequence is TGTGCCAGCAGCTTAGGGGGCGTCTATGGCTACACCTTC. Translating it yields CASSLGGVYGYTF.

This clone was seen a few times. The V call is TRBV7-2, the J call TRBJ1-3; D uncertain. Germline CDR1 reads SGHTA; CDR2 reads FQGNSA. With 6 bases removed from V and 0 bases from J, the gap between germline ends came to 12 bases. The CDR3 contains 15 residues. CDR3 nucleotides: TGTGCCAGCAGTCCGACAAGATTCTCTGGAAACACCATATATTTT. It encodes CASSPTRFSGNTIYF.

The rearrangement links TRBV2 to TRBJ1-2; D is unresolved. V shed 4 bases and J shed 5 bases, with 8 bases lying between them. Germline V CDR1 and CDR2: SNHLY, FYNNEI. This CDR3 comprises 12 residues. The CDR3 sequence: CASSGTGYGYTF. CDR3 sequence (DNA): TGTGCCAGCAGTGGAACGGGGTATGGCTACACCTTC. The full variable domain, with the rest looked up from reference TRBV2 and TRBJ1-2, is EPEVTQTPSHQVTQMGQEVILRCVPISNHLYFYWYRQILGQKVEFLVSFYNNEISEKSEIFDDQFSVERPDGSNFTLKIRSTKLEDSAMYFCASSGTGYGYTFGSGTRLTVV.

This clone came up many times. The rearrangement joins TRBV11-1 to TRBJ2-2, with TRBD1 identical over 8 bases. The V segment lost 5 bases and the J segment 4 bases; nucleotides outside the gene matches: 9. Germline values: CDR1 SGHAT, CDR2 FQDESV (reference sequence). There are 16 residues in the CDR3. The CDR3 reads CASSPDRGVGTGELFF. In nucleotides, the CDR3 is TGTGCCAGCAGCCCTGACAGGGGAGTGGGCACCGGGGAGCTGTTTTTT.

V gene TRBV12-5 combines with J gene TRBJ1-2; 9 bases agree with TRBD1. From germline, CDR1 is LGHNT and CDR2 FRNRAP. Trimming at V came to 4 bases and at J to 11 bases, leaving 5 bases not matched to a gene. CDR3 length: 12 residues. CDR3 nucleotide sequence: TGTGCTAGTGGTTGGGGACAGGGCGGGTACACCTTC. It translates to CASGWGQGGYTF.

The chain has TRBV7-8 and TRBJ2-3; D remains ambiguous. This CDR3 comprises 12 residues. V was cut by 5 bases and J by 3 bases, with 6 bases left in between. Germline loops: CDR1 SGHVS, CDR2 FQNEAQ. For the CDR3, the DNA is TGTGCCAGCAGCCTCCATACAGATACGCAGTATTTT. Its translation is CASSLHTDTQYF.

This clone appeared a single time. CDR3 in amino acids: CASSMDRNTEAFF. CDR3 in DNA: TGTGCCAGCAGCATGGACAGGAACACTGAAGCTTTCTTT. This sequence joins TRBV12-3 or TRBV12-4 and TRBJ1-1, with D perhaps TRBD1 (6 bases). V lost 6 bases and J lost 1, with 9 bases in between. This CDR3 is 13 amino acids long.

V usage is TRBV16 and J usage is TRBJ1-2; D remains unclear. Trimming removed 3 bases from V and 4 bases from J, with 12 bases in between. Germline V CDR1 and CDR2: KGHSY, FQNENV. The CDR3 extends over 14 amino acids. CDR3 DNA: TGTGCCAGCAGCCAGCAGGATCGAAGCTATGGCTACACCTTC. As protein: CASSQQDRSYGYTF.

The V call is TRBV12-3 or TRBV12-4, the J call TRBJ1-2; TRBD1 might be the D (6 bases). V dropped 3 bases and J dropped 3 bases, with 8 bases sitting between them. The CDR3 is made up of 13 amino acids. The CDR3 spells CASSLHRDYGYTF. DNA for the CDR3: TGTGCCAGCAGTTTGCACAGGGACTATGGCTACACCTTC.

J is TRBJ2-3 and V is TRBV5-4; 8 bases align to TRBD1. The CDR3 is made up of 15 amino acids. CDR1 SGHNT and CDR2 YYREEE come from the germline V gene (reference sequence). Trimming removed 0 bases from V and 5 bases from J; junction bases left unmatched: 5. The CDR3 spells CASSLGTGLGDTQYF. The CDR3 region has the DNA TGTGCCAGCAGCTTGGGGACAGGGTTGGGAGATACGCAGTATTTT.

V usage is TRBV4-1 and J usage is TRBJ2-1; TRBD2 might be the D (6 bases). The V and J ends lost 0 bases and 2 bases respectively, with 11 bases between them. Germline CDR1 and CDR2: MGHRA and YSYEKL. CDR3 size: 16 residues. CDR3 sequence reads: CASSQDPGATYNEQFF. DNA for the CDR3: TGCGCCAGCAGCCAAGATCCGGGAGCGACCTACAATGAGCAGTTCTTC.

V and J are TRBV5-6 and TRBJ2-2; a weak D match, TRBD2 (5 bases). V was shortened by 2 bases and J by 1 base, with 12 bases between the two germline ends. Looked up from germline, CDR1 is SGHDT and CDR2 is YYEEEE. CDR3 length equals 16 residues. CDR3 protein: CASSLNLGGNTGELFF. CDR3 DNA sequence: TGTGCCAGCAGCTTAAACCTCGGAGGGAACACCGGGGAGCTGTTTTTT.

The V call is TRBV9, the J call TRBJ2-5; 9 positions match TRBD1. The CDR3 runs to 16 residues. The germline gives CDR1 SGDLS, CDR2 YYNGEE. Trimming cost V 4 bases and J 2 bases; bases outside gene matches: 9. The CDR3 DNA reads as TGTGCCAGCAGCCCTCATGGGGGACAGGGACAAGAGACCCAGTACTTC. It translates to CASSPHGGQGQETQYF. Supplemented by reference TRBV9 and TRBJ2-5, the full variable domain reads DSGVTQTPKHLITATGQRVTLRCSPRSGDLSVYWYQQSLDQGLQFLIQYYNGEERAKGNILERFSAQQFPDLHSELNLSSLELGDSALYFCASSPHGGQGQETQYFGPGTRLLVL.